The 15 T cell receptor beta chains below all came from one sample that was sequenced in a study of CD8 T cells in Susac syndrome. Reverse transcription of roughly 0.45 to 1 ug RNA used random hexamers. TCRdb re-analysed the immunoSEQ multiplex PCR reads in MiXCR, keeping a single row per CDR3 protein. This sample carries hundreds of thousands of distinct CDR3 sequences, around 90% of them seen once, and the ten largest clones take about 0.15%. Sequenced sample: CD8+ T cells from PBMCs. The receptor source for this set is a human donor with multiple sclerosis.

The chain links TRBV7-9 to TRBJ2-7; the D is unclear. V lost 6 bases, J lost 5 bases, and 14 bases lay in between. Germline V lookup: CDR1 SEHNR, CDR2 FQNEAQ (reference sequence). CDR3 length: 13 residues. The CDR3 DNA reads as TGTGCCAGCAGTTTTTCGTCCCTGAACGAGCAGTACTTC. As protein: CASSFSSLNEQYF.

The V and J genes are TRBV6-5 and TRBJ2-5, with 7 bases matching TRBD2. Trimming removed 5 bases from V and 5 bases from J; junction bases left unmatched: 11. CDR3 size: 15 residues. CDR1 is MNHEY and CDR2 is SVGAGI in the germline V gene. The CDR3 sequence is CASSPLGEGTETQYF. Written as DNA, the CDR3 is TGTGCCAGCAGTCCCCTGGGGGAGGGGACGGAGACCCAGTACTTC.

This chain uses TRBV27 with TRBJ1-1; 7 bases are shared with TRBD1. With 0 bases clipped from V and 2 bases from J, the junction kept 3 bases outside the gene matches. Germline V gene data show CDR1 as MNHEY and CDR2 as SMNVEV (reference sequence). The CDR3 is 15 residues long. The CDR3 here is CASSLSNRGNTEAFF. In DNA, the CDR3 is TGTGCCAGCAGTTTATCGAACAGGGGAAACACTGAAGCTTTCTTT.

This clonotype occurred once. The chain links TRBV13 to TRBJ2-3; 8 bases line up with TRBD2. The CDR3 spans 15 residues. V lost 2 bases, J lost 2 bases, and 3 bases stayed unmatched. The germline CDR1 and CDR2 sequences are PRHDT and FYEKMQ (reference sequence). The CDR3 nucleotides read TGTGCCAGCAGCTTAAATAGCGGGGTCACAGATACGCAGTATTTT. The encoded protein is CASSLNSGVTDTQYF.

V and J are TRBV3-1 and TRBJ2-3; 12 bases line up with TRBD2. This CDR3 is 19 amino acids long. Looked up from germline, CDR1 is LGHDT and CDR2 is YNNKEL (reference sequence). V gave up 3 bases and J gave up 5 bases; unmatched junction bases: 15. The CDR3 sequence is CASSHPTSGRPRRGDTQYF. CDR3 bases: TGTGCCAGCAGCCACCCAACTAGCGGGAGGCCCCGTCGCGGAGATACGCAGTATTTT.

The V call is TRBV4-1, the J call TRBJ1-5; D not resolved. The CDR3 is made up of 15 amino acids. Germline CDR1 is MGHRA and CDR2 is YSYEKL. Trimming cost V 0 bases and J 7 bases, with 13 bases left between them. CDR3 region: CASSQEERGLQPQHF. The CDR3 DNA reads TGCGCCAGCAGCCAAGAGGAGCGGGGATTACAGCCCCAGCATTTT.

The CDR3, as DNA: TGCAGTGCAGAGGGGGGAGACACTGAAGCTTTCTTT. Encoded protein: CSAEGGDTEAFF. This chain connects TRBV20-1 to TRBJ1-1; D perhaps matches TRBD1 (6 bases). V shed 6 bases and J shed 3 bases, with 11 bases lying between them. Germline V gene sequence: CDR1 DFQATT, CDR2 SNEGSKA (reference sequence). The CDR3 contains 12 residues.

V is TRBV5-1 and J is TRBJ2-1, with 8 bases fitting TRBD2. Trimming removed 4 bases from V and 4 bases from J; junction bases left unmatched: 13. In germline, CDR1 is SGHRS, CDR2 YFSETQ. The CDR3 is 17 residues long. The CDR3 is CASSLLGVAGGYNEQFF. CDR3 coding DNA: TGCGCCAGCAGCCTGCTCGGGGTGGCGGGGGGTTACAATGAGCAGTTCTTC. The whole variable domain, filled in from reference TRBV5-1 and TRBJ2-1, reads KAGVTQTPRYLIKTRGQQVTLSCSPISGHRSVSWYQQTPGQGLQFLFEYFSETQRNKGNFPGRFSGRQFSNSRSEMNVSTLELGDSALYLCASSLLGVAGGYNEQFFGPGTRLTVL.

This clonotype was detected a few times. This rearrangement joins TRBV7-6 to TRBJ2-7; 7 nucleotides agree with TRBD2. Germline V CDR1 and CDR2: SGHVS, FNYEAQ. This CDR3 has 13 amino acids. The ends lost 5 bases at V and 2 bases at J; junction bases unmatched: 3. CDR3 bases: TGTGCCAGCAGCCCTGGGGGGGCCTACGAGCAGTACTTC. This gives the protein CASSPGGAYEQYF.

This clonotype occurred once. This sequence joins TRBV10-3 and TRBJ2-5; D gene ambiguous. V lost 6 bases and J lost 2, with 25 bases in between. CDR1 and CDR2 from the germline V gene are ENHRY and SYGVKD. The CDR3 runs to 18 residues. For the CDR3, the DNA is TGTGCCATCAGCGACGCTGAAGAGGCTACGGTCATTCAAGAGACCCAGTACTTC. Protein: CAISDAEEATVIQETQYF.

This chain links TRBV30 with TRBJ2-3; 10 nucleotides line up with TRBD2. This CDR3 is built from 15 residues. The junction had 9 bases not matched to a gene; V was cut back by 3 bases and J by 6 bases. In germline, CDR1 is GTSNPN, CDR2 SVGIG (reference sequence). The CDR3 DNA is TGTGCCTGGAGCCTAATAGCGGGGGGCGGGGATACGCAGTATTTT. This sequence encodes CAWSLIAGGGDTQYF.

This chain links TRBV6-1 with TRBJ2-3; the D gene could be TRBD1 or TRBD2 (5 bases each). The germline V and J ends were trimmed by 6 bases and 1 base, with 17 bases remaining between them. This CDR3 has 16 residues. Germline loops: CDR1 MNHNS, CDR2 SASEGT. The CDR3, as DNA: TGTGCCAGCAGCCCAACCCTATCGGGACGCACAGATACGCAGTATTTT. Translation: CASSPTLSGRTDTQYF.

The gene calls are TRBV9 and TRBJ2-3; TRBD2 agrees at 8 bases. Germline trimming cut 4 bases from V and 6 bases from J; bases unmatched to any gene: 7. Germline V gene sequence: CDR1 SGDLS, CDR2 YYNGEE. The CDR3 is made up of 14 amino acids. The CDR3 loop reads CASSFRTSSDTQYF. Written as DNA, the CDR3 is TGTGCCAGCAGCTTTAGGACTAGCTCGGATACGCAGTATTTT.

The V and J genes are TRBV3-1 and TRBJ1-1, with 10 positions matching TRBD1. V shed 1 base and J 5 bases; nucleotides not matched to a gene: 10. Germline CDR1 LGHDT, CDR2 YNNKEL (reference sequence). The CDR3 is 17 amino acids. CDR3 DNA: TGTGCCAGCAGCCAAGGCCGCCCGGGACAGGGGTGGACTGAAGCTTTCTTT. Its protein product is CASSQGRPGQGWTEAFF.

The chain is built from TRBV10-3 and TRBJ2-1; 7 bases agree with TRBD1. The V gene's germline CDR1 is ENHRY and CDR2 SYGVKD. The V segment lost 9 bases and the J segment 0 bases; nucleotides outside the gene matches: 2. The CDR3 spans 13 residues. CDR3 in amino acids: CAIGQVSYNEQFF. CDR3 coding DNA: TGTGCCATAGGACAGGTCTCCTACAATGAGCAGTTCTTC.